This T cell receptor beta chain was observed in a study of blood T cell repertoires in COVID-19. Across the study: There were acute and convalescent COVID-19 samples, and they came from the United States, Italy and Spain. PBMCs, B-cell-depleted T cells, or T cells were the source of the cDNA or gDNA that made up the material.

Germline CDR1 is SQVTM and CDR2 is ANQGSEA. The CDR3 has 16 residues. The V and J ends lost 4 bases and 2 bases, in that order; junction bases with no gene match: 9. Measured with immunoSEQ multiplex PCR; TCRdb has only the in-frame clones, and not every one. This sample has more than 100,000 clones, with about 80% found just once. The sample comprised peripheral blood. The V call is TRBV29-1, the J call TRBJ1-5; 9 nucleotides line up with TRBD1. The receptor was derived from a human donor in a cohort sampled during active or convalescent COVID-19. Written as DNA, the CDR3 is TGCAGCGTTGTGGAACAGGGGGCTACGGGCAATCAGCCCCAGCATTTT. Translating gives CSVVEQGATGNQPQHF. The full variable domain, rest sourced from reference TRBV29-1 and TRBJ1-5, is SAVISQKPSRDICQRGTSLTIQCQVDSQVTMMFWYRQQPGQSLTLIATANQGSEATYESGFVIDKFPISRPNLTFSTLTVSNMSPEDSSIYLCSVVEQGATGNQPQHFGDGTRLSIL.